The source of this TCR beta chain is a study of blood T cell repertoires in COVID-19. Sequenced by immunoSEQ multiplex PCR; TCRdb stores in-frame clones only, minus some. The sample consists of roughly 13,000 clones, 80% to 90% of them appearing once. The sample taken for sequencing was peripheral blood. The clonotype was recovered from a human donor in a cohort sampled during active COVID-19.

CDR3 sequence reads: CASSPGTSPTDTQYF. Here the CDR3 DNA reads TGCGCCAGCAGTCCAGGGACTAGCCCCACAGATACGCAGTATTTT. This rearrangement joins TRBV10-2 to TRBJ2-3; 9 bases line up with TRBD2. Losses at the gene ends were 5 bases for V and 2 bases for J; bases not matched to a gene: 5. The germline gives CDR1 WSHSY, CDR2 SAAADI. This CDR3 contains 15 residues.